The clone carrying this TCR beta chain was recorded only once. The data derive from a study of cytomegalovirus exposure and HLA in healthy donors. Both 60 Vbeta primers and 13 Jbeta primers went into the PCR. Clones were read by immunoSEQ multiplex PCR, and TCRdb kept only the in-frame ones, dropping some. The sample records roughly 150,000 clones, roughly 76% being singletons. V was clipped by 2 bases and J by 1 base; unmatched bases: 7. This CDR3 region has 16 residues. CDR1 and CDR2 (germline): MNHEY, SVGAGI. The sequence was collected from a male donor in good health and CMV-seronegative. The sample comprised PBMCs. The rearrangement joins TRBV6-5 to TRBJ1-1, with 7 bases aligning to TRBD1. The DNA of the CDR3 is TGTGCCAGCAGTTACGGGATAGGGGACAGGAACACTGAAGCTTTCTTT. It yields the protein CASSYGIGDRNTEAFF.